The clone carrying this TCR beta chain was observed many times. This entry is derived from a study of T-cell reconstitution after alpha-beta-depleted transplantation in children. V lost 3 bases and J 5 bases, leaving 15 bases between the germline ends. This CDR3 region has 15 residues. CDR1 is LNHNV and CDR2 is YYDKDF in the germline V gene (reference sequence). The library targeted TCRbeta and was prepared with unique molecular identifiers. TCRdb reprocessed the PCR reads with MiXCR, giving one entry per CDR3 protein. The sample holds fewer than 200,000 distinct CDR3 sequences, around 7% seen once. This receptor was taken from a human donor who donated a stem cell graft to a child with Wiskott-Aldrich syndrome. V gene TRBV15 combines with J gene TRBJ2-3; D is undetermined. Sequences were derived from PBMCs from the stem cell graft donor, sampled from the stem cell graft. The CDR3 loop is CATSSSIVAEDTQYF. The CDR3 DNA is TGTGCCACCAGCAGCTCGATCGTTGCAGAAGATACGCAGTATTTT.